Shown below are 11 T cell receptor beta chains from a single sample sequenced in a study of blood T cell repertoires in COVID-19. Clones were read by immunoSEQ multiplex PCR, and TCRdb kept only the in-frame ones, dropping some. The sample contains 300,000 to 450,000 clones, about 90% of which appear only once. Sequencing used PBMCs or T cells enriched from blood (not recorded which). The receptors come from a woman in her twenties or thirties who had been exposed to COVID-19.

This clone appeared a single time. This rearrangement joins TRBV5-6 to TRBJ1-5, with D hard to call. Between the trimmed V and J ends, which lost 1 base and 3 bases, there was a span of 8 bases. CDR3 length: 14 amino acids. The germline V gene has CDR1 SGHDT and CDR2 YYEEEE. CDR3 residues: CASSLWQFNQPQHF. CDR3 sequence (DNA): TGTGCCAGCAGCTTGTGGCAGTTCAATCAGCCCCAGCATTTT. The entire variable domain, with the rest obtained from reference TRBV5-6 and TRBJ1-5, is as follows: DAGVTQSPTHLIKTRGQQVTLRCSPKSGHDTVSWYQQALGQGPQFIFQYYEEEERQRGNFPDRFSGHQFPNYSSELNVNALLLGDSALYLCASSLWQFNQPQHFGDGTRLSIL.

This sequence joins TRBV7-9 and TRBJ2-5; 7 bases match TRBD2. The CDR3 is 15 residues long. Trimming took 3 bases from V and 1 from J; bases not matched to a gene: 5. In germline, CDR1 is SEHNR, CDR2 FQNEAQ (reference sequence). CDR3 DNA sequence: TGTGCCAGCAGCTTCTCCGGGACTACCCAAGAGACCCAGTACTTC. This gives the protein CASSFSGTTQETQYF.

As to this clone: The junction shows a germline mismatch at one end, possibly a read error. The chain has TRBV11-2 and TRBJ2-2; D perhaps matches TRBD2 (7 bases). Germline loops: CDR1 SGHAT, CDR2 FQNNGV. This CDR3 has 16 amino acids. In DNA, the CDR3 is TGTGCCAGCAGCTTAAATACAGGGACTAACAGCGGGGAGCTGTTTTTT. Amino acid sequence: CASSLNTGTNSGELFF.

DNA of the CDR3: TGTGCCAGCAGCCGGACTAGCGGTCGCACAGATACGCAGTATTTT. This encodes CASSRTSGRTDTQYF. V gene TRBV7-9 combines with J gene TRBJ2-3; 10 bases are a match to TRBD2. This CDR3 has 15 residues. The V segment lost 5 bases and the J segment 1 base; nucleotides outside the gene matches: 3. CDR1 and CDR2 (germline): SEHNR, FQNEAQ (reference sequence).

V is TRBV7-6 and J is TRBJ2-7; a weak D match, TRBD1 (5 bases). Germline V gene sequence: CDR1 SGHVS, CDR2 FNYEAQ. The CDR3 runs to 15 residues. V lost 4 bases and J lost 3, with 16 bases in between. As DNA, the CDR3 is TGTGCCAGCAGCTCCCTAAGCCAGGGATTCTACGAGCAGTACTTC. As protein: CASSSLSQGFYEQYF.

CDR3 nucleotides: TGTGCCAGCAGCTTAGGCGGACTAGCGGGCCATGAGCAGTTCTTC. Translating it yields CASSLGGLAGHEQFF. The chain employs TRBV7-6 and TRBJ2-1; 11 bases are a match to TRBD2. V gave up 1 base and J gave up 8 bases; unmatched junction bases: 4. Germline V gene data show CDR1 as SGHVS and CDR2 as FNYEAQ. The CDR3 extends over 15 amino acids.

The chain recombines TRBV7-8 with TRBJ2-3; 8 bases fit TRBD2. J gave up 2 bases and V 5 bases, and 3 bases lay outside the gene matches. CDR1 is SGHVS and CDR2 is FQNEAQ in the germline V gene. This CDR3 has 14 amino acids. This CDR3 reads CASSRLANTDTQYF. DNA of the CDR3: TGTGCCAGCAGCCGACTAGCGAACACAGATACGCAGTATTTT.

CDR3 DNA: TGTGCCAGCAGTTCTGAAAGAGACACTGAAGCTTTCTTT. Its protein product is CASSSERDTEAFF. The J gene is TRBJ1-1, the V gene TRBV12-3 or TRBV12-4; no clear D. The V and J ends lost 4 bases and 3 bases respectively, with 9 bases between them. The CDR3 runs 13 residues.

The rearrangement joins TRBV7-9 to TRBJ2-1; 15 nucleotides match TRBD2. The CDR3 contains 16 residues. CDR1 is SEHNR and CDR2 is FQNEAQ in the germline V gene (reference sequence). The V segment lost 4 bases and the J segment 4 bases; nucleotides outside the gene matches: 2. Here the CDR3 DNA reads TGTGCCAGCAGCTCCGGACTAGCGGGAGGGTACAATGAGCAGTTCTTC. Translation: CASSSGLAGGYNEQFF.

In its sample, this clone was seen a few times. CDR3 coding DNA: TGTGCCAGCAGCTTAGGGACAGAGTACGAGCAGTACTTC. It is translated as CASSLGTEYEQYF. V and J are TRBV7-3 and TRBJ2-7, with TRBD1 matching over 7 bases. The V and J ends lost 2 bases and 4 bases, in that order; junction bases with no gene match: 2. From germline, CDR1 is SGHTA and CDR2 FQGTGA. The CDR3 extends over 13 amino acids.

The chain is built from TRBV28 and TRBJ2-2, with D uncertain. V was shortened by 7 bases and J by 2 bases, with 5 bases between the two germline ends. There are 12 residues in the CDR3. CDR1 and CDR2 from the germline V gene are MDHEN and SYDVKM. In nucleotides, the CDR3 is TGTGCCAGCAACAGCAACACCGGGGAGCTGTTTTTT. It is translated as CASNSNTGELFF.